Shown below are 5 T cell receptor beta chains from a single sample sequenced in a study of tumor-infiltrating lymphocytes in primary liver carcinoma. From 400 to 500 ng total RNA, TCR beta cDNA was generated with a primer in the constant region. Researchers made the TCR beta libraries by running three nested multiplex PCR rounds with slightly modified ARM-PCR. With TRBV1-TRBV30 forward primers and a C-beta reverse primer, the first two PCR rounds were run for about 10 cycles each. TCRdb fed the multiplex PCR reads into MiXCR, producing one record per CDR3 protein. The table includes about 70,000 distinct CDR3 sequences, approximately 74% detected once. Total RNA and DNA came together from roughly 20-30 mg of bulk tissue without cell sorting. Material: liver tumor tissue from sampling region 4. This sample's subset: tumor region T4, right-lateral pole. These receptors were collected from a man in his forties with primary liver carcinoma and hepatitis B virus infection.

Points on this clonotype: A much larger clonotype is one base distant, so this may be a read error. The CDR3 DNA reads as TGTGCCAGCAGCCTACTAGTGATTTCCTACAATGAGCAGTTCTTC. This sequence encodes CASSLLVISYNEQFF. The chain uses TRBV7-9 and TRBJ2-1; TRBD2 might be the D (5 bases). V dropped 5 bases and J dropped 1 base, with 12 bases sitting between them. CDR1 and CDR2 from the germline V gene are SEHNR and FQNEAQ (reference sequence). The CDR3 contains 15 residues.

This chain uses TRBV11-2 with TRBJ1-3; D is unclear. From germline, CDR1 is SGHAT and CDR2 FQNNGV. The CDR3 is 13 amino acids. V was cut by 11 bases and J by 7 bases, with 18 bases left in between. The CDR3 protein is CASAKGAENTIYF. Here the CDR3 DNA reads TGTGCCTCAGCCAAGGGAGCTGAGAACACCATATATTTT.

Notes on this clonotype: A single base separates this from a much larger clone, so it may be a read error. CDR3 protein: CASSLMASGREQSF. The CDR3 coding sequence is TGCGCCAGCAGCTTGATGGCTAGCGGGAGGGAGCAGTCCTTC. This sequence joins TRBV5-1 and TRBJ2-1; 12 bases match TRBD2. Germline V lookup: CDR1 SGHRS, CDR2 YFSETQ. This CDR3 region has 14 residues.

Concerning this clonotype: Mismatch with germline at one junction end may stem from a read error. V is TRBV10-3 and J is TRBJ2-7; 8 bases are a match to TRBD2. Germline-derived CDR1 and CDR2 are ENHRY and SYGVKD. This CDR3 is built from 16 residues. DNA of the CDR3: TGCGCCATCAGTGAGATGGGGACTAGTATTCCCAACGAGCAGTACTTC. Translation gives CAISEMGTSIPNEQYF.

V gene TRBV6-6 combines with J gene TRBJ2-5; D could derive from TRBD1 or TRBD2 (5 bases each). With 6 bases removed from V and 0 bases from J, the gap between germline ends came to 20 bases. Germline assignment: CDR1 MNHNY and CDR2 SVGAGI (reference sequence). The CDR3 is 17 residues long. CDR3 residues: CASSHAYRDGDQETQYF. The CDR3 DNA reads as TGTGCCAGCAGCCACGCGTACCGGGACGGCGACCAAGAGACCCAGTACTTC.